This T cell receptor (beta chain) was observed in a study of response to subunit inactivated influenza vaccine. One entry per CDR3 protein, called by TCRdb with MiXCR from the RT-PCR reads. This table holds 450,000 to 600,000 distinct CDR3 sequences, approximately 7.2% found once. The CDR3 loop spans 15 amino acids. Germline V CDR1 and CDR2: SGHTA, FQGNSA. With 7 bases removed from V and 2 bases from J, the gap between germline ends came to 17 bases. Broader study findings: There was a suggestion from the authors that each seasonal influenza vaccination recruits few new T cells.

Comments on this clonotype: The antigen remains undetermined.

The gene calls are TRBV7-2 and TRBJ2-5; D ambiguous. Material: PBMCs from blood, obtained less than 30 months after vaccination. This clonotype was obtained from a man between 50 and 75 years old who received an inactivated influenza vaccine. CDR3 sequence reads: CASTFLPSRQETQYF. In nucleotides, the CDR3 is TGTGCCAGCACCTTCCTCCCCAGCAGACAAGAGACCCAGTACTTC.